The clone carrying this T cell receptor (beta chain) was detected a few times. Its target is unknown. Treatment reported: oral pan-JAK inhibitor, 5-10 mg twice daily. Per germline, CDR1 SQVTM and CDR2 ANQGSEA. Trimming cost V 4 bases and J 9 bases; bases outside gene matches: 9. This CDR3 spans 14 amino acids. cDNA prepared by RNA extraction and subsequent reverse transcription served as the template for sequencing. This table comes from immunoSEQ multiplex PCR, and its TCRdb copy is limited to in-frame clones, with some not included. The table lists 200,000 to 250,000 clones, about two fifths of them singletons. The data belong to a study of CD8+ T cells in alopecia areata. Regarding the study as a whole: The study found higher clonality in lesional than normal scalp, especially in alopecia totalis/universalis. Patients shared TCRs less clearly than mice did, possibly owing to HLA. Scalp clonality and expanded CD8+ clones among the top 100 fell significantly with tofacitinib.

This TCR was recovered from a human donor with alopecia areata. The material was CD4+ T cells sorted from blood, obtained at approximately week 31, from a patient treated with tofacitinib. V usage is TRBV29-1 and J usage is TRBJ2-1, with 10 positions matching TRBD2. DNA of the CDR3: TGCAGCGTTGTCGGCCTAGCGGGAGTGATTGAGCAGTTCTTC. Translation gives CSVVGLAGVIEQFF.